The clone carrying this T cell receptor beta chain was observed a few times. Its antigen remains unknown. This entry is derived from a study of beta chain features in type 1 diabetes. In the study overall: All of the samples together had more than 95 million sorted cells examined.

The entirety of the isolated RNA underwent reverse transcription, so expressed TCRB transcripts were sequenced. Assay used: immunoSEQ multiplex PCR; TCRdb lists only in-frame clones, some missing. The sample includes about 390,000 clones, roughly 9.8% of them seen just once. The study, taken as a whole, reports: cDNA-based sequencing might over-represent cells highly expressing TCR. For type 1 diabetes patients, VDJ junctions showed fewer insertions and more deletions. In all four CD4+ subsets, TCRB CDR3 length was significantly, moderately reduced in type 1 diabetes.

V lost 3 bases and J lost 5; bases outside the gene matches: 9. CDR1 MGHRA and CDR2 YSYEKL come from the germline V gene. The CDR3 loop spans 18 amino acids. Sorting that relied on CD45RO/CCR7/CD25/CD127/CD95/CD27 yielded CD4+ naive, central memory, regulatory and stem cell-like memory cells. The V and J genes are TRBV4-1 and TRBJ2-2, with 13 bases fitting TRBD2. Specimen: central memory CD4+ T cells from blood. The source is a man aged 25 to 40 with type 1 diabetes. The CDR3 sequence: CASSQAGLAGDQTGELFF. DNA for the CDR3: TGCGCCAGCAGCCAGGCCGGACTAGCGGGAGATCAGACCGGGGAGCTGTTTTTT.